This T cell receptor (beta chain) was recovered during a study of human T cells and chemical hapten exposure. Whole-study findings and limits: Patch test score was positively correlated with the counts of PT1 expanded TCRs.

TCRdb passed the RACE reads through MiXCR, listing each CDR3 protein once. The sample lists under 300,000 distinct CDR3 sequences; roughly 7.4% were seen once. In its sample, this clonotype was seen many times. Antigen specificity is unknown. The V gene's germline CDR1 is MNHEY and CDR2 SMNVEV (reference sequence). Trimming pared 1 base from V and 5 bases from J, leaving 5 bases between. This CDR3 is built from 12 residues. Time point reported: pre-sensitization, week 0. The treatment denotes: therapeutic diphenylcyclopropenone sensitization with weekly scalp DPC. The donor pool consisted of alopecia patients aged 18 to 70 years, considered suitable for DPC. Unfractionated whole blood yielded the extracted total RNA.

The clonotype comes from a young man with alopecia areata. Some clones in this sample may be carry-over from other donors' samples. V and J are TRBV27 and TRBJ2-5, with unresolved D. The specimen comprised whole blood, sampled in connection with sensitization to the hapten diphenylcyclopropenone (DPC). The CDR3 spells CASSLLGETQYF. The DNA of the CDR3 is TGTGCCAGCAGTTTATTGGGCGAGACCCAGTACTTC.